This T cell receptor beta chain was observed in a study of shared clonotypes between healthy human individuals. Study-wide context: CD4 naive and memory got three plates each, CD8 naive two, CD8 memory one.

Between the trimmed V and J ends, which lost 10 bases and 0 bases, there was a span of 10 bases. The germline gives CDR1 ENHRY, CDR2 SYGVKD. The CDR3 runs to 12 residues. Study outcomes and limitations: Specimens sampled were limited to blood, with tissue repertoires likely differing. Around 5% was the fraction of naive CD4 clonotypes found shared across several donors.

A remark on this clone: Its antigen remains unknown.

Measured with immunoSEQ multiplex PCR; TCRdb has only the in-frame clones, and not every one. The table lists under 2,500,000 clones, around 95% of them singletons. Adult Caucasians living in Nashville, Tennessee made up all of the donors. The gene calls are TRBV10-3 and TRBJ2-7; D might be TRBD2 (5 bases). The sequencing sample was made of naive CD4+ T cells sorted from blood. This sample's subset: CD45RA+ positively selected. This clonotype was sampled from a man between 18 and 35 years old in good health. Here the CDR3 reads CATGLSSYEQYF. The CDR3, as DNA: TGTGCCACCGGACTGAGCTCCTACGAGCAGTACTTC.